This T cell receptor beta chain was sequenced for a study of control samples from healthy donors and cancer patients. V lost 1 base to trimming and J lost 3 bases, with 13 bases between them. The CDR3 length is 15 residues. Germline V lookup: CDR1 MGHRA, CDR2 YSYEKL. Libraries were prepared by immunoSEQ multiplex PCR; TCRdb keeps only in-frame clonotypes and omits some of them. The table includes around 70,000 clones, 94% detected once. Material: blood. The receptor's source is a woman aged 25 to 39 in good health. This chain uses TRBV4-1 with TRBJ2-7, with a tentative D call TRBD2 (6 bases). This CDR3 is CASSQARGSGYEQYF. The DNA for the CDR3 is TGCGCCAGCAGCCAAGCCCGGGGGAGCGGCTACGAGCAGTACTTC.